This T cell receptor (beta chain) was sequenced for a study of Tregs in tolerant kidney transplant recipients. Study context: Recipient PBMCs carried a CFSE label and met irradiated graft donor PBMCs for over five days before FACS sorting. Points from the study as a whole: Expanding Tregs on activated donor B cells appeared to best identify donor-specific TCRbeta clones. The small number of patients limits these findings pending further validation. Biological reproducibility was not directly addressed, but technical replication error appeared minimal.

This clone was counted only a few times. Its antigen remains unknown. CDR3 size: 14 residues. Trimming took 6 bases from V and 4 from J, leaving 13 bases between them. The germline V gene encodes CDR1 MNHNY and CDR2 SVGAGI (reference sequence). Repertoires were generated with immunoSEQ multiplex PCR, while TCRdb's copy carries only in-frame clones and drops some. The table shows thousands of clones, with almost 40% occurring only once. Source material: CD8+ T cells from blood cultured with allogeneic cells. V usage is TRBV6-6 and J usage is TRBJ2-1; D may be TRBD2 (5 bases). This receptor was taken from a human donor in good health. The DNA of the CDR3 is TGTGCCAGCAGCCCGGCGGGCGCTTACAATGAGCAGTTCTTC. It translates to CASSPAGAYNEQFF.